This section outlines one T cell receptor (beta chain) sequence together with its context. Its antigen is undetermined. This sample is part of a study of beta chain features in type 1 diabetes. The isolated RNA, all of it, was reverse transcribed, so expressed TCRB transcripts were what got sequenced. The repertoire was sequenced with immunoSEQ multiplex PCR; TCRdb's copy has only in-frame clones and lacks some. The profile shows almost 350,000 clones, around 9.3% of them singletons. Germline lookup yields CDR1 MNHEY and CDR2 SMNVEV (reference sequence). V gave up 5 bases and J gave up 0 bases; unmatched junction bases: 6. The CDR3 spans 16 residues. Study outcomes and limitations: Moderate but significant shortening of TCRB CDR3s was recorded in all four CD4+ subsets from Type 1 diabetes patients.

Sequenced sample: central memory CD4+ T cells from blood. The chain is built from TRBV27 and TRBJ2-1; TRBD2 agrees at 8 bases. The receptor's source is a man aged 30 to 39 with type 1 diabetes. The CDR3 nucleotides read TGTGCCAGCAGTACGATAGCGGGGCTCTCCTACAATGAGCAGTTCTTC. Its translation is CASSTIAGLSYNEQFF.